The rows below give T cell receptor beta chains drawn from one sample of a study of T cells after yellow fever vaccination. TCRdb re-analysed the 5' RACE reads in MiXCR, keeping a single row per CDR3 protein. The profile covers approximately 300,000 distinct CDR3 sequences, with 10% to 15% appearing a single time and roughly 0.5% taken by the ten largest. Source: CD4+ T cells sorted from PBMCs, taken 45 days after the yellow fever booster vaccination. These receptors were taken from a man younger than 45 who received the YFV17D yellow fever vaccine. Each CDR3 is given with its conserved first and last residue. The D gene is left open where the match is weak. Size is omitted from some rows. Given values are once, few, many or a class for expanded clones.

v_gene	d_gene	abundance	j_gene	CDR3aa	CDR3nt
TRBV12-3/TRBV12-4	TRBD1	few	TRBJ2-2	CASSFTATGSAGELFF	TGTGCCAGCAGTTTTACCGCGACAGGGTCGGCCGGGGAGCTGTTTTTT
TRBV20-1	TRBD2	many	TRBJ2-4	CSATSLAGTKQYF	TGCAGTGCTACATCCCTGGCCGGGACTAAGCAGTACTTC
TRBV9	TRBD2	.	TRBJ2-1	CASSVASGSMNEQFF	TGTGCCAGCAGCGTAGCTAGCGGGAGTATGAATGAGCAGTTCTTC
TRBV20-1	.	many	TRBJ2-5	CSAQYRGLTQYF	TGCAGTGCACAATACAGGGGACTGACCCAGTACTTC
TRBV6-2/TRBV6-3	.	.	TRBJ1-5	CASSYSASNQPQHF	TGTGCCAGCAGTTACTCCGCCTCCAATCAGCCCCAGCATTTT
TRBV20-1	.	few	TRBJ2-5	CSATDKETQYF	TGCAGTGCTACAGACAAAGAGACCCAGTACTTC
TRBV5-1	TRBD1	many	TRBJ2-3	CASSPGQGSTDTQYF	TGCGCCAGCAGCCCTGGACAGGGGAGCACAGATACGCAGTATTTT
TRBV5-1	TRBD2	many	TRBJ2-1	CASSSGTSRGNEQFF	TGCGCCAGCAGCAGCGGGACTAGCAGGGGCAATGAGCAGTTCTTC
TRBV9	.	few	TRBJ2-6	CASSYGPSGANVLTF	TGTGCCAGCAGCTATGGACCGTCTGGGGCCAACGTCCTGACTTTC
TRBV27	.	many	TRBJ1-1	CASILGTAMNTEAFF	.
TRBV6-5	.	few	TRBJ2-3	CASRNRDFPSDTQYF	TGTGCCAGCAGAAACCGGGACTTCCCTTCAGATACGCAGTATTTT
TRBV14	.	few	TRBJ2-3	CASSQPGTRFTPSGTDTQYF	TGTGCCAGCAGCCAACCCGGGACTCGATTTACGCCCAGTGGAACAGATACGCAGTATTTT
TRBV4-3	.	.	TRBJ1-1	CASSQDFRDTEAFF	TGCGCCAGCAGCCAAGATTTCAGAGACACTGAAGCTTTCTTT
TRBV25-1	.	few	TRBJ2-1	CASSELRGENYRNEQFF	TGTGCCAGCAGTGAATTGCGGGGAGAGAATTATAGGAATGAGCAGTTCTTC
TRBV7-2	.	.	TRBJ1-1	CASSFGPLPQNTEAFF	TGTGCCAGCAGCTTTGGACCCCTACCCCAGAACACTGAAGCTTTCTTT
TRBV20-1	.	few	TRBJ1-2	CSARDPREVYTF	TGCAGTGCTAGGGATCCGAGGGAGGTCTACACCTTC
TRBV12-3/TRBV12-4	.	.	TRBJ2-7	CASSFPGGLRGYEQYF	TGTGCCAGCAGTTTCCCAGGGGGGCTTCGGGGCTACGAGCAGTACTTC